At least ten counts were recorded for the clone carrying this T cell receptor (beta chain). Per the original methods: Amplifying reference gene primers gave estimates of nucleated cell counts. Repertoires were generated with immunoSEQ multiplex PCR, while TCRdb's copy carries only in-frame clones and drops some. D and trimming come from the DNA, and the V and J calls and clone size come from that table. The sample carries about 220,000 clones, more than 65% recorded once. The V and J ends lost 4 bases and 1 base respectively, with 8 bases between them. Germline V gene data show CDR1 as LNHDA and CDR2 as SQIVND (reference sequence). This CDR3 comprises 15 residues. The data stem from a study of blood T cell repertoires in COVID-19. On the study more broadly: Acute and convalescent COVID-19 samples came from the United States, Italy and Spain. Sources were T cells, B-cell-depleted T cells, or PBMCs; the material itself was cDNA or gDNA.

The sequence was obtained from a woman of 80 years or more with acute or convalescent COVID-19. Sequenced sample: peripheral blood. The chain uses TRBV19 and TRBJ1-6, with D unresolved. Written as DNA, the CDR3 is TGTGCCAGTAGTAGAAGGGAGTCCTATAATTCACCCCTCCACTTT. Its translation is CASSRRESYNSPLHF.